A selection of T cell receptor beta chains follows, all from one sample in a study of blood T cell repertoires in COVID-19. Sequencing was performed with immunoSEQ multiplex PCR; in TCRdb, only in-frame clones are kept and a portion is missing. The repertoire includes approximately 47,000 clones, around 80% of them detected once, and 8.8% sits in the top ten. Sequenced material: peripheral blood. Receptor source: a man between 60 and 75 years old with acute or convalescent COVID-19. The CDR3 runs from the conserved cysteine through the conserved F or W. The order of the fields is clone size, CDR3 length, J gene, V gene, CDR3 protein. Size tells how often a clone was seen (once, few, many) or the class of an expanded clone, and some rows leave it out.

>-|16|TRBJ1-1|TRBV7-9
CASSLGGSGSGTEAFF
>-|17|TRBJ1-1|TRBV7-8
CASSLPRLLGRNTEAFF
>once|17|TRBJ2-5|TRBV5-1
CASSLGLRTGGLETQYF
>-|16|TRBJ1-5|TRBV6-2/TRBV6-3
CASSYLRVRGNQPQHF
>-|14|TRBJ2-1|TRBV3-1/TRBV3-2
CASVRDFRLNEQFF
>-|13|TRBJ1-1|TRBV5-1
CASSHKTDTEAFF
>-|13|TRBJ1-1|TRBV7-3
CASAPDRGLEAFF
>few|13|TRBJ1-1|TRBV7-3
CASSSLQNTEAFF
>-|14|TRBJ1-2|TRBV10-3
CAISEAGANYGYTF
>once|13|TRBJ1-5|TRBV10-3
CAISQQGDQPQHF
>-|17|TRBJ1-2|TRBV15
CATSRDLGQGAGYGYTF
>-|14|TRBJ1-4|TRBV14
CASSATGSREKLFF
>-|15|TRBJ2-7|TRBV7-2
CASSLTAGGPFEQYF
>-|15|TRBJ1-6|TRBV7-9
CASSFQGMGNSPLHF
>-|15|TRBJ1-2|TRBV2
CASSVRGLANYGYTF
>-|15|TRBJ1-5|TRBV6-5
CASSYDWRSNQPQHF
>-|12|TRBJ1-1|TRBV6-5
CASRTGGTEAFF
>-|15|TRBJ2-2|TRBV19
CASSMGDRVTGELFF
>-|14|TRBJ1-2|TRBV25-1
CASSEGGQHYGYTF
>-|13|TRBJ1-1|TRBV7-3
CASSTMAGDEAFF
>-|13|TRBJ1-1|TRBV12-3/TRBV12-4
CASSFRDLAEAFF
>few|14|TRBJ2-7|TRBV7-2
CASSLGQGAYEQYF
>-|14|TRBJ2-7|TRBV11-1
CASSRAGGPSEQYF
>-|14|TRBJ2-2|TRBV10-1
CASTTGGGTGELFF
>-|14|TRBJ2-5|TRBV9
CASSVGGGRETQYF
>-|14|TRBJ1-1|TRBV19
CASSIDGQGFEAFF
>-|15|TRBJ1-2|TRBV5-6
CASSIPTGGVGGYTF
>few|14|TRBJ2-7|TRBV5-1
CASSFQQGPYEQYF
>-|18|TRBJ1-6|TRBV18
CASSPKQGGPTIHSPLHF
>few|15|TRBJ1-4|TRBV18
CASSLLHSKDEKLFF
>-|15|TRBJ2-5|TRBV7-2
CASSSGQGARETQYF
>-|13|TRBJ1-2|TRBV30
CALDPAETRGYTF
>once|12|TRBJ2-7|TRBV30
CAWSATGYEQYF
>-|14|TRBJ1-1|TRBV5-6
CASSLGLRNTEAFF
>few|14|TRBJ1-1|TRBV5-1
CASSPGAGGTAAFF
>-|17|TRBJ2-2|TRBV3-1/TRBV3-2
CASSQYPQGMNTGELFF
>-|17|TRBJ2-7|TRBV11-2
CASSFHYLTKSSYEQYF
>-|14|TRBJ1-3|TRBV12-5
CASGSDSSGNTIYF
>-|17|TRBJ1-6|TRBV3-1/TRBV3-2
CASSQDRQINMNSPLHF
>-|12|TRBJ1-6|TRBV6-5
CASRFGGAPLHF
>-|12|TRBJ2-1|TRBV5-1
CASSLGGHEQFF
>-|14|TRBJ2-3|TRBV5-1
CASSSQGLTDTQYF
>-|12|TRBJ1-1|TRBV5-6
CASSPGGTEAFF
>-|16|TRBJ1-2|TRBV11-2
CASSLLSGTGKSADTF
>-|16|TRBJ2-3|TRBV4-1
CASSRKGQGLSDTQYF
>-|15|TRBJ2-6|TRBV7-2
CASSFQGGGANVLTF
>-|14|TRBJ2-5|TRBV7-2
CASTLGLYQETQYF
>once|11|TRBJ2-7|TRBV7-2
CASSLRREQYF
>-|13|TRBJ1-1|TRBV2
CAGKGAMNTEAFF
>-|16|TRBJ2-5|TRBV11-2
CASSLELAGGQETQYF
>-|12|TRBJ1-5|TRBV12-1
CASRPRNQPQHF
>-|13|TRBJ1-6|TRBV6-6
CASSSGTGSPLHF
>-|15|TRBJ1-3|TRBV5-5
CASSLGGSSGNTIYF
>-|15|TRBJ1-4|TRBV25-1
CASSDLRRANEKLFF
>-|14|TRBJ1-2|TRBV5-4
CASSLAGSDYGYTF
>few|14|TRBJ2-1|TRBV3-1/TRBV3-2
CASSLLIGGHEQFF
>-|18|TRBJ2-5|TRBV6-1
CASSERTGGHKNGETQYF